What follows is one T cell receptor (beta chain) and its context. Its matching antigen is unknown. Germline CDR1 reads PRHDT; CDR2 reads FYEKMQ (reference sequence). V lost 7 bases and J lost 3, with 15 bases in between. The CDR3 contains 14 residues. These data originate in a study of T-cell memory formation after mild COVID-19. 5'RACE, which relied on constant-segment primers, yielded TCR alpha and TCR beta cDNA libraries carrying sample barcodes and UMIs. TCRdb independently ran MiXCR on the 5' RACE reads; one entry per CDR3 protein. Among about 390,000 distinct CDR3 sequences listed, about a sixth were seen once. Study conclusions and caveats: Pre-infection memory carried some responding clones, suggesting that cross-reactive memory joined. What remained unconfirmed was the SARS-CoV-2 specificity of second-wave clones peaking on day 37. CD4+ contracting clones lay mainly in CM and EM, CD8+ ones in EMRA.

Sequences were obtained from PBMCs or a T cell subset sorted from them (not recorded which). The TCR originated in a man between 18 and 29 years old who had mild COVID-19 (a few samples of this study predate the infection). Cell type and time point are not known. The V and J genes are TRBV13 and TRBJ2-5, with D possibly matching TRBD1 (6 bases). CDR3: CASTPRGVEETQYF. The DNA of the CDR3 is TGTGCCAGCACCCCCAGGGGTGTCGAAGAGACCCAGTACTTC.